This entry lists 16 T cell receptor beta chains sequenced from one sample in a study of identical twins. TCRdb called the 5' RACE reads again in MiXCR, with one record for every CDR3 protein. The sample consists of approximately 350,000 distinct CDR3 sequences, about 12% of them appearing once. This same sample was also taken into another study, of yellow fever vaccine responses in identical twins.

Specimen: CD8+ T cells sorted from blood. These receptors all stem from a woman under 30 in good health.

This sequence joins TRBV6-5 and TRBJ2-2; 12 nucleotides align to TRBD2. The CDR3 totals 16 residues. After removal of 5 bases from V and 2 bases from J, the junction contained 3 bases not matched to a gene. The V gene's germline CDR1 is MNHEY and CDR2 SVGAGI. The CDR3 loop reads CASSNGLAGNTGELFF. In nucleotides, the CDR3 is TGTGCCAGCAGTAACGGACTAGCGGGAAACACCGGGGAGCTGTTTTTT.

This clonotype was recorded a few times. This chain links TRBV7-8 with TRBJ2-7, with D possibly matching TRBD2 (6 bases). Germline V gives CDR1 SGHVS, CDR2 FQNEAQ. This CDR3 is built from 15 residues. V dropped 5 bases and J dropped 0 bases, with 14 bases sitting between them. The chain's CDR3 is CASSPGLSSSYEQYF. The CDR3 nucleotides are TGTGCCAGCAGCCCGGGACTCTCGAGCTCCTACGAGCAGTACTTC.

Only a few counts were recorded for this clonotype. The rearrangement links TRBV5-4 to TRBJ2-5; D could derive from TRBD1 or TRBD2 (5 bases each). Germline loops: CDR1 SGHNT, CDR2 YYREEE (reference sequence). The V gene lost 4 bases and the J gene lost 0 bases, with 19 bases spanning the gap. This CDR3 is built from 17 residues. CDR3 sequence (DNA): TGTGCCAGCAGCAACCGGGACCAAAACCTGTACCAAGAGACCCAGTACTTC. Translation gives CASSNRDQNLYQETQYF.

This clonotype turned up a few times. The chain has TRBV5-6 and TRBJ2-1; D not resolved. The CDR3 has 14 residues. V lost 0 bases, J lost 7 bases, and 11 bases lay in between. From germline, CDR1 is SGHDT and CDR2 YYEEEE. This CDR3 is CASSLEGHWNEQFF. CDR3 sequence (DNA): TGTGCCAGCAGCTTGGAGGGTCATTGGAATGAGCAGTTCTTC.

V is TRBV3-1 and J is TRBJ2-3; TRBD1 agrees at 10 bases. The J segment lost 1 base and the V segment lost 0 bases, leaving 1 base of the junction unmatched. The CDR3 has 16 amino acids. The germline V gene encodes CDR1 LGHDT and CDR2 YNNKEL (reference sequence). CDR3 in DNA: TGTGCCAGCAGCCAAGAAGGGACAGGGGGCACAGATACGCAGTATTTT. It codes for CASSQEGTGGTDTQYF.

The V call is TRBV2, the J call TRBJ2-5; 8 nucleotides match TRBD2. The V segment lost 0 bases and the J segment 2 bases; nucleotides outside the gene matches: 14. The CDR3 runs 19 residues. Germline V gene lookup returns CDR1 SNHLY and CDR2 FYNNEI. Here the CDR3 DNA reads TGTGCCAGCAGTGAAGCGAGGGGCTTGGGGACTAGGGTACAAGAGACCCAGTACTTC. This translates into CASSEARGLGTRVQETQYF. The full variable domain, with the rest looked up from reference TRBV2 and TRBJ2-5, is EPEVTQTPSHQVTQMGQEVILRCVPISNHLYFYWYRQILGQKVEFLVSFYNNEISEKSEIFDDQFSVERPDGSNFTLKIRSTKLEDSAMYFCASSEARGLGTRVQETQYFGPGTRLLVL.

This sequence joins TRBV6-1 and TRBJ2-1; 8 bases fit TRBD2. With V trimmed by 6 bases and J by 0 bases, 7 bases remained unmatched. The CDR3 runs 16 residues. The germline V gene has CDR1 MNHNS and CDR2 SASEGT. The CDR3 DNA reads TGTGCCAGCAGCCCGAACCTAGCGGGCTCCTACAATGAGCAGTTCTTC. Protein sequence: CASSPNLAGSYNEQFF.

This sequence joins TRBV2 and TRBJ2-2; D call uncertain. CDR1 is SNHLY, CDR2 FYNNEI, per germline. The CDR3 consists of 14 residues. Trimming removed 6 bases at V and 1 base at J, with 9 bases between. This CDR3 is CASSPSGNTGELFF. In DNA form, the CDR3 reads TGTGCCAGCAGCCCATCAGGGAACACCGGGGAGCTGTTTTTT. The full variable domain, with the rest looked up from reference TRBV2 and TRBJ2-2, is EPEVTQTPSHQVTQMGQEVILRCVPISNHLYFYWYRQILGQKVEFLVSFYNNEISEKSEIFDDQFSVERPDGSNFTLKIRSTKLEDSAMYFCASSPSGNTGELFFGEGSRLTVL.

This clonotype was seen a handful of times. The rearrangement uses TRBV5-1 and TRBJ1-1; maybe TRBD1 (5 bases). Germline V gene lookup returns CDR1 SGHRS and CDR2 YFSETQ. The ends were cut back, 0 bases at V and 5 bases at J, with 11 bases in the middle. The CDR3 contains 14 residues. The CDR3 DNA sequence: TGCGCCAGCAGCTTGGCCCAGCGGGGGACTGAAGCTTTCTTT. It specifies CASSLAQRGTEAFF.

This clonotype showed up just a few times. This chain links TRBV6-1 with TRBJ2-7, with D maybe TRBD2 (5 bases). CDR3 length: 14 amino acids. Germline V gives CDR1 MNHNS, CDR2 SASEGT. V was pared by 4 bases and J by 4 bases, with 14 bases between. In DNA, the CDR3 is TGTGCCAGCAGTGGGAGTCCGGGATTTTACGAGCAGTACGTC. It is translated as CASSGSPGFYEQYV.

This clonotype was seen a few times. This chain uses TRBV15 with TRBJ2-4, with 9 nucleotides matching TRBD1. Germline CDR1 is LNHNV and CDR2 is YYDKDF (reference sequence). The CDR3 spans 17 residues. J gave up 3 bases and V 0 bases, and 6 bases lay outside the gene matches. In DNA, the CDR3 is TGTGCCACCAGCAGAGATCGGACAGGGGATGGCAAAAACATTCAGTACTTC. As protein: CATSRDRTGDGKNIQYF. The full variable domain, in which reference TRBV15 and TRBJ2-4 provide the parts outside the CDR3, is DAMVIQNPRYQVTQFGKPVTLSCSQTLNHNVMYWYQQKSSQAPKLLFHYYDKDFNNEADTPDNFQSRRPNTSFCFLDIRSPGLGDTAMYLCATSRDRTGDGKNIQYFGAGTRLSVL.

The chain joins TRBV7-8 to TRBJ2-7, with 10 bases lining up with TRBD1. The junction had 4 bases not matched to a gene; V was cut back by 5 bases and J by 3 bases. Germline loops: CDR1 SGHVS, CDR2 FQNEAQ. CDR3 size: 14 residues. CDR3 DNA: TGTGCCAGCAGCGTACGGACAGGGGGCTACGAGCAGTACGTC. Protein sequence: CASSVRTGGYEQYV.

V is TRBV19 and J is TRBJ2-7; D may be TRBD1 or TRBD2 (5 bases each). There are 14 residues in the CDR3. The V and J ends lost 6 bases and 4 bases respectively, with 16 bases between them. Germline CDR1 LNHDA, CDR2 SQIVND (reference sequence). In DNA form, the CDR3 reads TGTGCCAGTAGCGACCGGGACGGCCAGTACGAGCAGTACTTC. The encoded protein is CASSDRDGQYEQYF.

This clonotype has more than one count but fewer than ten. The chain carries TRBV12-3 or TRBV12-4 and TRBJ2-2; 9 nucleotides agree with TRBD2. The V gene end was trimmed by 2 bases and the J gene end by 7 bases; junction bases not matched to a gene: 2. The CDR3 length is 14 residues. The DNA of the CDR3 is TGTGCCAGCAGTTTACAAGCGGGAGGCGGGGAGCTGTTTTTT. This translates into CASSLQAGGGELFF.

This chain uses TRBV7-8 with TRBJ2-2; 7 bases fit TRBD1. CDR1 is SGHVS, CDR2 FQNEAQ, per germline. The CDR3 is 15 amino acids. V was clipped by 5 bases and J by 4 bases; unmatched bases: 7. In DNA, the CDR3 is TGTGCCAGCAGCCCGAACAGGGGTCCCACCGGGGAGCTGTTTTTT. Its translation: CASSPNRGPTGELFF.

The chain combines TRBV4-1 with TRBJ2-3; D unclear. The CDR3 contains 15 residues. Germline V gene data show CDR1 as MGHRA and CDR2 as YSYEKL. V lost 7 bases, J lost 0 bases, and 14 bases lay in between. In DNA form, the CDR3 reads TGCGCCAGCACTCCCGCCGATTACAGCACAGATACGCAGTATTTT. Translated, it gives CASTPADYSTDTQYF.